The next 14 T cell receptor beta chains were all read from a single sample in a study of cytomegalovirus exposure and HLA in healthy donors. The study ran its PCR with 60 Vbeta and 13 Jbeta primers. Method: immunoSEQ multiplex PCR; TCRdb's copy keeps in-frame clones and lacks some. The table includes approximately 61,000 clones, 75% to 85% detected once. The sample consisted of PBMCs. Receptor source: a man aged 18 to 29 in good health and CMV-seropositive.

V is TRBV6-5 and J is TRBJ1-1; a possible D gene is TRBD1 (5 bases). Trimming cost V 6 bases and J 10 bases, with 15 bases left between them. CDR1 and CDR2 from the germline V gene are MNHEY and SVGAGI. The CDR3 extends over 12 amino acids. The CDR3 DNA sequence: TGTGCCAGCAGCGACTGGGGGGATCCAGCTTTCTTT. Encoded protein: CASSDWGDPAFF.

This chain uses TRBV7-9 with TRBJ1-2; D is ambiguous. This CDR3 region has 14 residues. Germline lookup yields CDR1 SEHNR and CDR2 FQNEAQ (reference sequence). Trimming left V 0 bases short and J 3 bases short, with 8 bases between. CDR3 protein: CASSLARRDYGYTF. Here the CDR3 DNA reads TGTGCCAGCAGCTTAGCCAGGCGAGACTATGGCTACACCTTC.

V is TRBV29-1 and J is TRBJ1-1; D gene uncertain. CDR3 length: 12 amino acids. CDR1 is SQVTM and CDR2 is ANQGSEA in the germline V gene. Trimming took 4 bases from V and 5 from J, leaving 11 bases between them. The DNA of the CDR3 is TGCAGCGTTGTGGGCGCGGGAACTGAAGCTTTCTTT. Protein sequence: CSVVGAGTEAFF.

The DNA of the CDR3 is TGCGCCAGCAGTCTAGGGACAGGGGTAATAGGCACTGAAGCTTTCTTT. Translation: CASSLGTGVIGTEAFF. This chain links TRBV23-1 with TRBJ1-1; TRBD1 matches 10 bases. Being an ORF, TRBV23-1 has a function that is uncertain. The CDR3 covers 16 residues. The ends lost 4 bases at V and 4 bases at J; junction bases unmatched: 9.

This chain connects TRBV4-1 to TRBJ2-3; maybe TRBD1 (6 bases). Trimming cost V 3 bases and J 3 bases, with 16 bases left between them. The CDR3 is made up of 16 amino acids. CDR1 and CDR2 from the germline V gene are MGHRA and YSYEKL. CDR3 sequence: CASSHLGQKVTDTQYF. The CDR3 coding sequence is TGCGCCAGCAGCCACCTAGGACAGAAGGTGACAGATACGCAGTATTTT.

CDR3 in amino acids: CSVARGGETEAFF. The CDR3 bases are TGCAGCGTCGCCCGCGGGGGTGAAACTGAAGCTTTCTTT. V usage is TRBV29-1 and J usage is TRBJ1-1; D possibly corresponds to TRBD1 (5 bases). With 6 bases removed from V and 5 bases from J, the gap between germline ends came to 16 bases. Germline assignment: CDR1 SQVTM and CDR2 ANQGSEA. The CDR3 sequence is 13 residues long.

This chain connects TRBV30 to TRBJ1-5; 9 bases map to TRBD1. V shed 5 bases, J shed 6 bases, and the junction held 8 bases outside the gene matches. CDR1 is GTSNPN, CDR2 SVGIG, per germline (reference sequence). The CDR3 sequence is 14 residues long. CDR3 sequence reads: CAWGGQGFPQPQHF. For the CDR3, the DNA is TGTGCCTGGGGGGGACAGGGATTTCCTCAGCCCCAGCATTTT.

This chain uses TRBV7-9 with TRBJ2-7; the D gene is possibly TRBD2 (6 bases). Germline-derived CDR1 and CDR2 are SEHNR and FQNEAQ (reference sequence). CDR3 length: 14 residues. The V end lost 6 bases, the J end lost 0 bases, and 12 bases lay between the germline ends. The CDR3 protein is CASSPPGSSYEQYF. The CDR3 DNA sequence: TGTGCCAGCAGTCCACCCGGGAGCTCCTACGAGCAGTACTTC.

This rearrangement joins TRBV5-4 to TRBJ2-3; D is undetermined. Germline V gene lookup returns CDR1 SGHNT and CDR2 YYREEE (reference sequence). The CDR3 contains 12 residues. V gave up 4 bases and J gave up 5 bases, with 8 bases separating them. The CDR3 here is CASSPNLDTQYF. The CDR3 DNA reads TGTGCCAGCAGCCCCAATTTAGATACGCAGTATTTT.

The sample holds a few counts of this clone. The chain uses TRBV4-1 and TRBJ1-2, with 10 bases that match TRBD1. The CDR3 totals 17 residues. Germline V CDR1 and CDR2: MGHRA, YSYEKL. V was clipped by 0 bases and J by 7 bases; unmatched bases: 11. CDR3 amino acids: CASSQDLGRQGAVGYTF. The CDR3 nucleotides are TGCGCCAGCAGCCAAGATTTGGGTAGACAGGGGGCGGTTGGCTACACCTTC.

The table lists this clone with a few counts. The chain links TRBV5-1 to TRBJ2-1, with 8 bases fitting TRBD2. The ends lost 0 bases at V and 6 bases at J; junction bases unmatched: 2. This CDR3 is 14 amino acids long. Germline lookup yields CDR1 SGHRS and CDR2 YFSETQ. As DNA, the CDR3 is TGCGCCAGCAGCTTGGGTCGGGGGGGCAATGAGCAGTTCTTC. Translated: CASSLGRGGNEQFF.

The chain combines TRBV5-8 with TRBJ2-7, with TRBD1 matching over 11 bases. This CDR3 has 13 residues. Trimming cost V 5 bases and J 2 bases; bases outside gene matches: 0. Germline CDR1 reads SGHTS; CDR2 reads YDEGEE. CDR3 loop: CASRDRGPYEQYF. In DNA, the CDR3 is TGTGCCAGCAGGGACAGGGGGCCCTACGAGCAGTACTTC.

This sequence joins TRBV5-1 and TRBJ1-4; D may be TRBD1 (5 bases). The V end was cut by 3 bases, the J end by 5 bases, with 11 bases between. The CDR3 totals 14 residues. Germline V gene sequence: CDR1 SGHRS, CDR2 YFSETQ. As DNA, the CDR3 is TGCGCCAGCAGCTCGGGGGAGAGGAATGAAAAACTGTTTTTT. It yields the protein CASSSGERNEKLFF.

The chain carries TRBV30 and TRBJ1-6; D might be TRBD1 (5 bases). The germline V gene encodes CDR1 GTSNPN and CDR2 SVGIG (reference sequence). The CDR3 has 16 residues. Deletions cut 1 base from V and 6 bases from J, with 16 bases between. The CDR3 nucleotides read TGTGCCTGGAGTGCCCTCTGGGGGGTACGTAATTCACCCCTCCACTTT. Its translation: CAWSALWGVRNSPLHF.